The source of this TCR beta chain is a study of blood T cell repertoires in COVID-19. Study-level information: In each case, the material was cDNA or gDNA derived from T cells, B-cell-depleted T cells, or PBMCs.

The table lists this clone with a count of one. Methods used by the authors: Reference gene primer amplification gave estimated nucleated cell counts. Profiling relied on immunoSEQ multiplex PCR, and the TCRdb table lists in-frame clones only, not all of them. D and trimming come from the DNA, and the V and J calls and clone size come from that table. Seen here are under 200,000 clones, approximately 85% observed once, and the top ten hold around 5%. The CDR3 is made up of 14 amino acids. The junction had 13 bases not matched to a gene; V was cut back by 7 bases and J by 11 bases. Germline V gives CDR1 LNHDA, CDR2 SQIVND (reference sequence).

What was sequenced was PBMCs or T cells enriched from blood (not recorded which). The V gene is TRBV19, the J gene TRBJ1-4; 7 nucleotides align to TRBD1. The TCR was taken from a middle-aged man with acute COVID-19. The CDR3 sequence is CASTSTGHVSKLFF. CDR3 bases: TGTGCCAGTACCTCGACAGGGCATGTGTCTAAACTGTTTTTT. Using reference TRBV19 and TRBJ1-4 for the parts outside the CDR3, the full variable domain is DGGITQSPKYLFRKEGQNVTLSCEQNLNHDAMYWYRQDPGQGLRLIYYSQIVNDFQKGDIAEGYSVSREKKESFPLTVTSAQKNPTAFYLCASTSTGHVSKLFFGSGTQLSVL.